This T cell receptor beta chain was sequenced during a study of T cells after yellow fever vaccination. Study summary: Fractions with few cells were prepared using SMART-Seq v4 Ultra Low Input.

Broader study findings: Some clonotypes were seen in both the CD4 and the CD8 compartments. These made up a small share and likely arose from convergent recombination.

This clonotype was seen many times. As yet, its antigen is unknown. Per germline, CDR1 LGHNA and CDR2 YSLEER. The V segment lost 4 bases and the J segment 13 bases; nucleotides outside the gene matches: 12. The CDR3 spans 14 residues. Universal primer sites and UMIs were introduced during 5'RACE template-switching synthesis of TCR cDNA. One entry per CDR3 protein, called by TCRdb with MiXCR from the 5' RACE reads. The sample records 300,000 to 400,000 distinct CDR3 sequences, around 12% being singletons. V is TRBV4-3 and J is TRBJ2-2; 7 bases line up with TRBD1. The sequenced sample was CD4+ T cells sorted from PBMCs, obtained 15 days after the yellow fever booster vaccination. This clonotype was obtained from a man between 18 and 35 years old who received the YFV17D yellow fever vaccine. The CDR3 reads CASSRTNDRVALFF. CDR3 bases: TGCGCCAGCAGCCGTACGAACGACAGGGTTGCGCTGTTTTTT.